The 24 T cell receptor beta chains given below trace back to one sample, sequenced in a study of cytomegalovirus exposure and HLA in healthy donors. The assay was immunoSEQ multiplex PCR, and TCRdb's table has in-frame clones only and misses some. Here the sample spans 80,000 to 95,000 clones, roughly 96% being singletons. Sequenced: PBMCs. All receptors derive from a woman aged 18-35 years in good health and CMV-seronegative.

This clone was seen once. V gene TRBV5-1 combines with J gene TRBJ2-5; possible D gene TRBD1, 6 bases. Germline V gene sequence: CDR1 SGHRS, CDR2 YFSETQ. CDR3 length: 14 residues. Trimming took off 4 bases at V and 1 base at J, with 11 bases between the two ends. The CDR3 sequence: CASSAQGVQETQYF. In DNA form, the CDR3 reads TGCGCCAGCAGCGCACAGGGAGTCCAAGAGACCCAGTACTTC.

This clone was found a few times. The chain couples TRBV5-4 to TRBJ2-1; 7 bases map to TRBD1. The CDR3 consists of 14 residues. Germline loops: CDR1 SGHNT, CDR2 YYREEE (reference sequence). The junction had 3 bases not matched to a gene; V was cut back by 4 bases and J by 2 bases. The CDR3 region has the DNA TGTGCCAGCAGCAAGACAGGGCCCTACAATGAGCAGTTCTTC. Protein product: CASSKTGPYNEQFF.

The chain couples TRBV27 to TRBJ2-3, with D perhaps matching TRBD2 (6 bases). CDR1 and CDR2 from the germline V gene are MNHEY and SMNVEV (reference sequence). The CDR3 extends over 13 amino acids. Trimming left V 4 bases short and J 11 bases short, with 16 bases between. The CDR3 DNA follows: TGTGCCAGCAGTTCCAACACTTATAGCGGGCAGTATTTT. As protein: CASSSNTYSGQYF.

This chain joins TRBV28 and TRBJ1-2, with D possibly matching TRBD1 (6 bases). V was pared by 6 bases and J by 3 bases, with 11 bases between. This CDR3 has 13 amino acids. The germline CDR1 and CDR2 sequences are MDHEN and SYDVKM. For the CDR3, the DNA is TGTGCCAGCAGGGATGGGGGCTACTATGGCTACACCTTC. It translates to CASRDGGYYGYTF.

The chain employs TRBV7-9 and TRBJ1-2, with D possibly TRBD1 on 6 matching bases. The CDR3 sequence is 14 residues long. Germline CDR1 SEHNR, CDR2 FQNEAQ (reference sequence). Trimming stripped 1 base from V and 3 bases from J, with 9 bases between. The CDR3 loop reads CASSLVGQDYGYTF. In nucleotides, the CDR3 is TGTGCCAGCAGCTTAGTGGGACAAGACTATGGCTACACCTTC.

This clone has a single count. The chain carries TRBV7-9 and TRBJ2-7; tentative D call: TRBD2 (5 bases). CDR3 length: 15 residues. Germline V gene sequence: CDR1 SEHNR, CDR2 FQNEAQ (reference sequence). V dropped 5 bases and J dropped 7 bases, with 21 bases sitting between them. Here the CDR3 reads CASSPWIPPGGEQYF. The CDR3 DNA follows: TGTGCCAGCAGCCCGTGGATCCCACCTGGCGGGGAGCAGTACTTC.

This clone was found once. This chain links TRBV6-1 with TRBJ1-5; a weak D match, TRBD1 (5 bases). CDR1 is MNHNS and CDR2 is SASEGT in the germline V gene. The ends were cut back, 1 base at V and 0 bases at J, with 13 bases in the middle. The CDR3 contains 17 residues. CDR3 coding DNA: TGTGCCAGCAGTGAAGTCGCAGGGTTAGTTAGCAATCAGCCCCAGCATTTT. Translating it yields CASSEVAGLVSNQPQHF.

The CDR3 protein is CASSYQGPSVNEQFF. The DNA of the CDR3 is TGTGCCAGCAGTTACCAAGGTCCGAGCGTCAATGAGCAGTTCTTC. This sequence joins TRBV6-6 and TRBJ2-1; no clear D gene. Trimming cost V 2 bases and J 6 bases, with 14 bases left between them. The CDR3 is 15 residues long. Germline values: CDR1 MNHNY, CDR2 SVGAGI (reference sequence).

The rearrangement joins TRBV5-5 to TRBJ2-5; 12 positions match TRBD1. CDR1 SGHKS and CDR2 YYEKEE come from the germline V gene (reference sequence). The CDR3 loop spans 18 amino acids. The J segment lost 5 bases and the V segment lost 6 bases, leaving 17 bases of the junction unmatched. Here the CDR3 DNA reads TGTGCCAGCACCCCGTCCGGGACAGGGGGCTTCCTAGGCGAGACCCAGTACTTC. Translated: CASTPSGTGGFLGETQYF.

The chain joins TRBV28 to TRBJ2-3, with D tentatively TRBD2 (6 bases). Germline lookup yields CDR1 MDHEN and CDR2 SYDVKM. The CDR3 has 16 residues. V dropped 3 bases and J dropped 4 bases, with 17 bases sitting between them. The DNA of the CDR3 is TGTGCCAGCAGTTTCCTACTAGCACGTAGCCCAGATACGCAGTATTTT. Translating gives CASSFLLARSPDTQYF.

The chain carries TRBV6-1 and TRBJ1-3; a possible D gene is TRBD1 (5 bases). Germline CDR1 reads MNHNS; CDR2 reads SASEGT. V lost 0 bases to trimming and J lost 0 bases, with 9 bases between them. The CDR3 has 16 amino acids. In DNA form, the CDR3 reads TGTGCCAGCAGTGAAGCGGGGCCGAACTCTGGAAACACCATATATTTT. It specifies CASSEAGPNSGNTIYF.

This chain uses TRBV10-2 with TRBJ2-1; 8 positions match TRBD1. V shed 8 bases, J shed 2 bases, and the junction held 5 bases outside the gene matches. In germline, CDR1 is WSHSY, CDR2 SAAADI. CDR3 length: 14 amino acids. CDR3 bases: TGCGCCAGCGCGCCGGGACAGGCCTACAATGAGCAGTTCTTC. It translates to CASAPGQAYNEQFF.

The chain recombines TRBV30 with TRBJ2-1; a weak D match, TRBD2 (5 bases). Trimming took off 2 bases at V and 3 bases at J, with 14 bases between the two ends. Germline loops: CDR1 GTSNPN, CDR2 SVGIG (reference sequence). The CDR3 contains 15 residues. The CDR3 loop reads CAWSILDSDYNEQFF. In DNA, the CDR3 is TGTGCCTGGAGTATCCTGGACTCGGACTACAATGAGCAGTTCTTC.

The chain links TRBV30 to TRBJ2-1; 7 nucleotides align to TRBD2. Germline CDR1 is GTSNPN and CDR2 is SVGIG (reference sequence). V shed 4 bases, J shed 7 bases, and the junction held 4 bases outside the gene matches. The CDR3 extends over 12 amino acids. The CDR3 region is CAWKFGGNEQFF. The DNA of the CDR3 is TGTGCCTGGAAGTTCGGGGGGAATGAGCAGTTCTTC.

The chain employs TRBV9 and TRBJ2-1, with TRBD2 matching 12 bases. Germline lookup yields CDR1 SGDLS and CDR2 YYNGEE. The CDR3 runs to 15 residues. V shed 3 bases, J shed 4 bases, and the junction held 2 bases outside the gene matches. The CDR3 nucleotides read TGTGCCAGCAGCGCTACTAGCGGGAGGTACAATGAGCAGTTCTTC. Its translation is CASSATSGRYNEQFF.

This chain links TRBV19 with TRBJ1-5; no definite D call. V was pared by 5 bases and J by 3 bases, with 17 bases between. CDR3 length: 16 amino acids. Germline V gene lookup returns CDR1 LNHDA and CDR2 SQIVND (reference sequence). CDR3 DNA sequence: TGTGCCAGTAGTCCTCGCAGAGGGTCCCACAATCAGCCCCAGCATTTT. Amino acids: CASSPRRGSHNQPQHF. The complete variable domain, with remaining parts taken from reference TRBV19 and TRBJ1-5, reads DGGITQSPKYLFRKEGQNVTLSCEQNLNHDAMYWYRQDPGQGLRLIYYSQIVNDFQKGDIAEGYSVSREKKESFPLTVTSAQKNPTAFYLCASSPRRGSHNQPQHFGDGTRLSIL.

The genes are TRBV4-1 and TRBJ2-5; 13 nucleotides agree with TRBD2. Unmatched junction bases numbered 6, after V lost 4 bases and J lost 1 base. Germline V gene sequence: CDR1 MGHRA, CDR2 YSYEKL. The CDR3 runs 17 residues. The CDR3 DNA reads as TGCGCCAGCAGCCCCTCCACTAGCGGGAGGGCCCAAGAGACCCAGTACTTC. This gives the protein CASSPSTSGRAQETQYF.

This chain joins TRBV6-5 and TRBJ2-7; no clear D. Trimming removed 5 bases from V and 0 bases from J, with 14 bases in between. CDR1 is MNHEY and CDR2 is SVGAGI in the germline V gene. This CDR3 region has 15 residues. This chain's CDR3 is CASSIKLRSSYEQYF. CDR3 DNA sequence: TGTGCCAGCAGTATAAAGCTCCGAAGCTCCTACGAGCAGTACTTC.

The genes are TRBV27 and TRBJ1-1, with a weak D call TRBD1 (6 bases). Germline lookup yields CDR1 MNHEY and CDR2 SMNVEV (reference sequence). This CDR3 is built from 16 residues. Trimming removed 1 base at V and 0 bases at J, with 12 bases between. The CDR3 coding sequence is TGTGCCAGCAGTTTATTTGGACAGTTTATGAACACTGAAGCTTTCTTT. Residues: CASSLFGQFMNTEAFF.

The chain joins TRBV30 to TRBJ2-1, with 9 bases fitting TRBD2. The CDR3 loop spans 15 amino acids. The germline V gene has CDR1 GTSNPN and CDR2 SVGIG (reference sequence). V lost 7 bases to trimming and J lost 8 bases; unmatched junction nucleotides: 15. In DNA, the CDR3 is TGTGCCTACTCGGGGGGCGGGAGGGTTCGGGATGAGCAGTTCTTC. Amino acids: CAYSGGGRVRDEQFF.

This chain joins TRBV9 and TRBJ2-7; 11 positions match TRBD2. The germline V gene encodes CDR1 SGDLS and CDR2 YYNGEE. The V segment lost 4 bases and the J segment 5 bases; nucleotides outside the gene matches: 5. The CDR3 is made up of 14 amino acids. CDR3 protein: CASSQTSGIHEQYF. The CDR3 nucleotides read TGTGCCAGCAGCCAGACTAGCGGGATCCACGAGCAGTACTTC.

CDR3 in DNA: TGTGCCATCAGTGAGTCACGGGACAGCTCCTACGAGCAGTACTTC. Its protein product is CAISESRDSSYEQYF. The V gene is TRBV10-3, the J gene TRBJ2-7; 7 nucleotides align to TRBD1. Germline V gene data show CDR1 as ENHRY and CDR2 as SYGVKD. The CDR3 contains 15 residues. V lost 0 bases and J lost 0; bases outside the gene matches: 2.

The rearrangement uses TRBV14 and TRBJ2-1; no clear D gene. The CDR3 has 14 amino acids. The V and J ends lost 3 bases and 3 bases respectively, with 9 bases between them. The germline CDR1 and CDR2 sequences are SGHDN and FVKESK. The CDR3: CASSHRDNYNEQFF. The CDR3 nucleotides read TGTGCCAGCAGCCATAGAGACAACTACAATGAGCAGTTCTTC.

The CDR3 region is CASSEVGLLGDYGYTF. CDR3 DNA sequence: TGCGCCAGCAGCGAAGTGGGACTCCTCGGGGACTATGGCTACACCTTC. The genes are TRBV5-1 and TRBJ1-2; TRBD1 is a possible D gene (5 bases). CDR1 and CDR2 from the germline V gene are SGHRS and YFSETQ. The V and J ends lost 4 bases and 3 bases respectively, with 19 bases between them. The CDR3 extends over 16 amino acids. The complete variable domain, with remaining parts taken from reference TRBV5-1 and TRBJ1-2, reads KAGVTQTPRYLIKTRGQQVTLSCSPISGHRSVSWYQQTPGQGLQFLFEYFSETQRNKGNFPGRFSGRQFSNSRSEMNVSTLELGDSALYLCASSEVGLLGDYGYTFGSGTRLTVV.